This entry lists 27 T cell receptor beta chains sequenced from one sample in a study of graft-versus-host responses after intestinal transplantation. Data came from immunoSEQ multiplex PCR; TCRdb stores just in-frame clones and leaves some out. The sample records nearly 25,000 clones, 40% being singletons. The starting material was alloreactive CD4+ T cells from a mixed lymphocyte reaction culture, obtained before intestinal transplant. Subset specified: CFSE-low proliferating T cells sorted from approximately six-day pre-transplant mixed lymphocyte reaction (GvH or HvG direction). The source is a human patient who received an intestinal transplant.

The sample holds one count of this clone. V and J are TRBV7-9 and TRBJ2-7; 10 bases agree with TRBD2. V shed 2 bases, J shed 3 bases, and the junction held 4 bases outside the gene matches. Looked up from germline, CDR1 is SEHNR and CDR2 is FQNEAQ (reference sequence). This CDR3 has 15 residues. The CDR3 sequence: CASSLWASGSYEQYF. The DNA of the CDR3 is TGTGCCAGCAGCTTATGGGCTAGCGGGAGCTACGAGCAGTACTTC.

The chain is built from TRBV5-1 and TRBJ1-2; 7 positions match TRBD1. V lost 4 bases to trimming and J lost 8 bases; unmatched junction nucleotides: 11. The CDR3 consists of 14 residues. Germline values: CDR1 SGHRS, CDR2 YFSETQ. This chain's CDR3 is CASSPTTGPQGYTF. The CDR3 DNA is TGCGCCAGCAGCCCAACGACAGGGCCTCAAGGCTACACCTTC.

The rearrangement links TRBV18 to TRBJ1-6; tentative D call: TRBD1 (5 bases). Per germline, CDR1 KGHSH and CDR2 LQKENI. The CDR3 is 17 amino acids. V was shortened by 4 bases and J by 7 bases, with 20 bases between the two germline ends. CDR3 sequence reads: CASSHSSGPWRNSPLHF. The CDR3 bases are TGTGCCAGCTCACATTCCTCAGGGCCCTGGCGGAATTCACCCCTCCACTTT.

This clone was counted between two and nine times. The V gene is TRBV5-1, the J gene TRBJ2-5; 7 bases match TRBD2. Germline CDR1 reads SGHRS; CDR2 reads YFSETQ. V lost 4 bases and J lost 5; bases outside the gene matches: 5. CDR3 size: 13 residues. This CDR3 reads CASSRLARETQYF. The CDR3 region has the DNA TGCGCCAGCAGCCGACTAGCTAGGGAGACCCAGTACTTC.

The rearrangement uses TRBV6-1 and TRBJ2-2; D perhaps matches TRBD1 (5 bases). The germline V gene encodes CDR1 MNHNS and CDR2 SASEGT. The germline V and J ends were trimmed by 2 bases and 3 bases, with 13 bases remaining between them. The CDR3 consists of 16 residues. The CDR3 DNA follows: TGTGCCAGCAGTGAACCAGGGTATCTCGACACCGGGGAGCTGTTTTTT. It specifies CASSEPGYLDTGELFF.

This clone was picked up a small number of times. J is TRBJ1-2 and V is TRBV19; D is perhaps TRBD1 (6 bases). CDR1 is LNHDA, CDR2 SQIVND, per germline (reference sequence). Trimming shortened V by 3 bases and J by 5 bases, and 13 bases separated the two germline ends. The CDR3 totals 14 residues. In nucleotides, the CDR3 is TGTGCCAGTAGTATCGACAGGACCACTTATGGCTACACCTTC. This translates into CASSIDRTTYGYTF.

This clone has more than one count but fewer than ten. The rearrangement links TRBV7-9 to TRBJ2-7; perhaps TRBD2 as D (5 bases). This CDR3 has 12 amino acids. Trimming removed 3 bases at V and 2 bases at J, with 5 bases between. Germline CDR1 and CDR2: SEHNR and FQNEAQ (reference sequence). CDR3 bases: TGTGCCAGCAGCTTGGGAGCCTACGAGCAGTACTTC. It is translated as CASSLGAYEQYF.

This clone was observed a handful of times. The chain has TRBV5-5 and TRBJ2-1, with 16 bases identical to TRBD2. V trimming: 0 bases; J trimming: 8 bases; junction bases outside the gene matches: 14. The CDR3 has 20 residues. CDR1 is SGHKS, CDR2 YYEKEE, per germline (reference sequence). Here the CDR3 DNA reads TGTGCCAGCAGCTTGGTGGACGCGGGACTAGCGGGAGGGCCTTTATATGAGCAGTTCTTC. It specifies CASSLVDAGLAGGPLYEQFF.

This clone was seen a handful of times. This rearrangement joins TRBV7-2 to TRBJ2-7; D is ambiguous. The ends were cut back, 3 bases at V and 0 bases at J, with 12 bases in the middle. The CDR3 consists of 15 residues. From germline, CDR1 is SGHTA and CDR2 FQGNSA. The CDR3 DNA is TGTGCCAGCAGCTTTCGGGTCTGGAGCTCCTACGAGCAGTACTTC. Amino acid sequence: CASSFRVWSSYEQYF.

The sample holds a few counts of this clone. The J gene is TRBJ2-7, the V gene TRBV5-5, with 7 bases matching TRBD1. Trimming at V came to 3 bases and at J to 4 bases, leaving 7 bases not matched to a gene. Germline V CDR1 and CDR2: SGHKS, YYEKEE (reference sequence). The CDR3 contains 14 residues. The CDR3 region is CASSSDRERYEQYF. As DNA, the CDR3 is TGTGCCAGCAGCTCAGACAGGGAGCGTTACGAGCAGTACTTC.

The chain carries TRBV28 and TRBJ2-7; tentatively, D is TRBD2 (5 bases). CDR3 length: 16 residues. Germline V gene data show CDR1 as MDHEN and CDR2 as SYDVKM. With 2 bases removed from V and 4 bases from J, the gap between germline ends came to 18 bases. CDR3 region: CASSLSGLAPRYEQYF. The CDR3 DNA reads TGTGCCAGCAGTTTAAGTGGTCTAGCCCCCCGGTACGAGCAGTACTTC.

In its sample, this clone was seen a few times. This rearrangement joins TRBV6-6 to TRBJ1-4, with 7 bases matching TRBD1. This CDR3 is built from 13 residues. CDR1 MNHNY and CDR2 SVGAGI come from the germline V gene (reference sequence). V lost 8 bases to trimming and J lost 7 bases; unmatched junction nucleotides: 7. CDR3 in amino acids: CASLRGQLEKLFF. The CDR3 DNA reads TGTGCCAGCCTTCGGGGACAGCTTGAAAAACTGTTTTTT.

The chain has TRBV7-7 and TRBJ2-3, with D perhaps TRBD2 (7 bases). Germline V CDR1 and CDR2: SSHAT, FNYEAQ (reference sequence). The V and J ends lost 1 base and 1 base respectively, with 12 bases between them. The CDR3 covers 16 residues. CDR3 in amino acids: CASSLGGGGGTDTQYF. CDR3 in DNA: TGTGCCAGCAGCTTAGGCGGGGGCGGAGGCACAGATACGCAGTATTTT. The whole variable domain, remainder taken from reference TRBV7-7 and TRBJ2-3, is GAGVSQSPRYKVTKRGQDVTLRCDPISSHATLYWYQQALGQGPEFLTYFNYEAQPDKSGLPSDRFSAERPEGSISTLTIQRTEQRDSAMYRCASSLGGGGGTDTQYFGPGTRLTVL.

The chain recombines TRBV9 with TRBJ2-3; possibly TRBD2 for D (5 bases). Germline V gives CDR1 SGDLS, CDR2 YYNGEE. The CDR3 extends over 14 amino acids. Between the trimmed V and J ends, which lost 3 bases and 4 bases, there was a span of 12 bases. CDR3 sequence reads: CASSATPGADTQYF. Written as DNA, the CDR3 is TGTGCCAGCAGCGCGACCCCCGGGGCAGATACGCAGTATTTT.

V usage is TRBV2 and J usage is TRBJ2-2; D is perhaps TRBD2 (6 bases). V was pared by 8 bases and J by 0 bases, with 13 bases between. The CDR3 is 15 residues long. Germline values: CDR1 SNHLY, CDR2 FYNNEI. CDR3 amino acids: CASGGLLANTGELFF. The CDR3 DNA follows: TGTGCCAGCGGGGGACTGCTCGCGAACACCGGGGAGCTGTTTTTT.

The J gene is TRBJ2-3, the V gene TRBV7-2; no reliable D call. V was cut by 3 bases and J by 7 bases, with 8 bases left in between. Germline CDR1 is SGHTA and CDR2 is FQGNSA. The CDR3 sequence is 12 residues long. CDR3: CASSFGSNTQYF. CDR3 coding DNA: TGTGCCAGCAGCTTCGGTAGTAATACGCAGTATTTT.

This clone was seen more than once but under ten times. The rearrangement links TRBV6-6 to TRBJ1-2; D gene unclear. CDR1 MNHNY and CDR2 SVGAGI come from the germline V gene (reference sequence). Trimming removed 0 bases at V and 0 bases at J, with 11 bases between. CDR3 size: 16 residues. The CDR3 loop reads CASSYSYSPSNYGYTF. Here the CDR3 DNA reads TGTGCCAGCAGTTACTCGTACAGTCCTTCTAACTATGGCTACACCTTC.

This clone turned up a few times. This chain links TRBV6-1 with TRBJ2-5; D is unclear. The germline V gene encodes CDR1 MNHNS and CDR2 SASEGT. V was cut by 4 bases and J by 2 bases, with 5 bases left in between. The CDR3 loop spans 12 amino acids. For the CDR3, the DNA is TGTGCCAGCAGTGCGGGTCAAGAGACCCAGTACTTC. It encodes CASSAGQETQYF.

This clone was detected only a few times. The chain recombines TRBV6-7 with TRBJ2-1; 9 nucleotides agree with TRBD1. TRBV6-7 is recorded as an ORF, its role being uncertain. This CDR3 contains 14 residues. Unmatched junction bases numbered 7, after V lost 8 bases and J lost 5 bases. The CDR3, as DNA: TGTGCCAGCTGTAGACAGGGGGAAAACAATGAGCAGTTCTTC. It yields the protein CASCRQGENNEQFF.

The chain recombines TRBV7-6 with TRBJ2-1, with 10 bases matching TRBD2. V gave up 0 bases and J gave up 1 base; unmatched junction bases: 9. Germline loops: CDR1 SGHVS, CDR2 FNYEAQ. This CDR3 contains 19 residues. The CDR3 sequence is CASSLALALAGASYNEQFF. CDR3 coding DNA: TGTGCCAGCAGCTTAGCGCTAGCCCTAGCGGGAGCGTCCTACAATGAGCAGTTCTTC.

The genes are TRBV5-1 and TRBJ1-1; no firm D call. The V gene's germline CDR1 is SGHRS and CDR2 YFSETQ. With 0 bases removed from V and 10 bases from J, the gap between germline ends came to 13 bases. The CDR3 loop spans 13 amino acids. The chain's CDR3 is CASSLAPSFPAFF. DNA for the CDR3: TGCGCCAGCAGCTTGGCCCCTAGTTTCCCAGCTTTCTTT.

This chain links TRBV19 with TRBJ2-6; no firm D call. The germline CDR1 and CDR2 sequences are LNHDA and SQIVND (reference sequence). The CDR3 extends over 13 amino acids. The V gene lost 6 bases and the J gene lost 1 base, with 4 bases spanning the gap. CDR3 in amino acids: CASRRSGANVLTF. CDR3 nucleotides: TGTGCCAGTAGGCGATCTGGGGCCAACGTCCTGACTTTC. The variable domain in full, completed from reference TRBV19 and TRBJ2-6, reads DGGITQSPKYLFRKEGQNVTLSCEQNLNHDAMYWYRQDPGQGLRLIYYSQIVNDFQKGDIAEGYSVSREKKESFPLTVTSAQKNPTAFYLCASRRSGANVLTFGAGSRLTVL.

The rearrangement uses TRBV27 and TRBJ2-7; 11 positions agree with TRBD1. CDR1 is MNHEY and CDR2 is SMNVEV in the germline V gene (reference sequence). V lost 3 bases to trimming and J lost 2 bases; unmatched junction nucleotides: 12. This CDR3 is 18 amino acids long. CDR3 amino acids: CASSLIFPGQGATYEQYF. CDR3 coding DNA: TGTGCCAGCAGTTTGATTTTCCCTGGACAGGGGGCGACCTACGAGCAGTACTTC.

This sequence joins TRBV5-1 and TRBJ2-1, with 15 bases lining up with TRBD2. Germline assignment: CDR1 SGHRS and CDR2 YFSETQ. The CDR3 totals 16 residues. J was trimmed by 7 bases and V by 3 bases; bases with no gene match: 5. The CDR3 DNA reads TGCGCCAGCAGCTGGGGACTAGCGGGAGGATCGAATGAGCAGTTCTTC. As protein: CASSWGLAGGSNEQFF.

This clone was counted once. V usage is TRBV6-6 and J usage is TRBJ2-2, with 8 bases aligning to TRBD2. The CDR3 covers 15 residues. Germline loops: CDR1 MNHNY, CDR2 SVGAGI (reference sequence). Losses at the gene ends were 5 bases for V and 8 bases for J; bases not matched to a gene: 10. The CDR3 sequence is CASSTGLASWGELFF. DNA of the CDR3: TGTGCCAGCAGTACAGGACTAGCCTCATGGGGGGAGCTGTTTTTT.

The rearrangement links TRBV11-3 to TRBJ2-1; D not certain. Germline CDR1 SGHNT, CDR2 YENEEA. The CDR3 runs to 14 residues. The germline V and J ends were trimmed by 1 base and 4 bases, with 8 bases remaining between them. The CDR3 loop reads CASSLGSVYNEQFF. The DNA for the CDR3 is TGTGCCAGCAGCTTAGGGTCGGTGTACAATGAGCAGTTCTTC.

The chain has TRBV10-2 and TRBJ2-7; 7 positions agree with TRBD2. The CDR3 totals 14 residues. Per the germline V gene, CDR1 is WSHSY and CDR2 is SAAADI. V dropped 6 bases and J dropped 4; count of bases not matched to a gene: 9. CDR3 in DNA: TGCGCCAGCAGAATTTCGAGCGGGGCTTACGAGCAGTACTTC. It translates to CASRISSGAYEQYF.